The 4 T cell receptor beta chains below come from one sample, sequenced in a study of blood T cells in healthy people across ages. The authors ran a second PCR of about 7 to 11 cycles using a sample-barcoded 5' primer and a J-beta primer mix. TCRdb called the 5' RACE reads again in MiXCR, with one record for every CDR3 protein. The table includes roughly 1.6 million distinct CDR3 sequences, 34% detected once. Material: blood. These TCRs come from a woman aged 25 to 39 in good health.

J is TRBJ2-2 and V is TRBV12-3 or TRBV12-4; the D gene could be TRBD1 or TRBD2 (5 bases each). The CDR3 loop spans 19 amino acids. Deletions cut 1 base from V and 2 bases from J, with 20 bases between. CDR3 residues: CASSLVNVGDQGNTGELFF. In nucleotides, the CDR3 is TGTGCCAGCAGTTTAGTTAACGTCGGGGATCAGGGCAACACCGGGGAGCTGTTTTTT.

V and J are TRBV20-1 and TRBJ1-1; D is undetermined. The CDR3 is made up of 12 amino acids. The ends were cut back, 5 bases at V and 11 bases at J, with 18 bases in the middle. Germline V gene data show CDR1 as DFQATT and CDR2 as SNEGSKA (reference sequence). The CDR3 region has the DNA TGCAGTGCTCTCAATGAGGACGGTGAGGCTTTCTTT. Translated, it gives CSALNEDGEAFF.

The V and J genes are TRBV5-1 and TRBJ2-5; D gene ambiguous. The CDR3 is made up of 13 amino acids. Germline V CDR1 and CDR2: SGHRS, YFSETQ. Deletions cut 2 bases from V and 2 bases from J, with 7 bases between. This CDR3 reads CASSFRIQETQYF. The CDR3 region has the DNA TGCGCCAGCAGCTTTCGTATTCAAGAGACCCAGTACTTC. Combining the CDR3 with reference TRBV5-1 and TRBJ2-5 gives the whole variable domain KAGVTQTPRYLIKTRGQQVTLSCSPISGHRSVSWYQQTPGQGLQFLFEYFSETQRNKGNFPGRFSGRQFSNSRSEMNVSTLELGDSALYLCASSFRIQETQYFGPGTRLLVL.

The chain combines TRBV14 with TRBJ1-2; no reliable D call. The V end lost 0 bases, the J end lost 5 bases, and 10 bases lay between the germline ends. Germline V gene data show CDR1 as SGHDN and CDR2 as FVKESK. There are 14 residues in the CDR3. The CDR3 sequence: CASSQETTPYGYTF. DNA of the CDR3: TGTGCCAGCAGCCAAGAGACGACACCGTATGGCTACACCTTC.